This is a list of T cell receptor beta chains from one sample in a study of control samples from healthy donors and cancer patients. Some clones are missing from TCRdb's copy, which holds only in-frame ones; the method was immunoSEQ multiplex PCR. Here the sample spans 150,000 to 200,000 clones, roughly 88% being singletons. Material for sequencing was blood. The receptor set was obtained from a woman aged 25 to 39 in good health. Each CDR3 is given with its conserved first and last residue. A D gene is named only where the DNA matches it firmly. Clone sizes are given selectively: once, few, many, or a class where the clone is expanded.

CDR3aa: CASRSGTGSIGELFF
CDR3nt: TGTGCCAGCAGATCCGGGACAGGGAGCATCGGGGAGCTGTTTTTT
j_gene: TRBJ2-2
abundance: once
v_gene: TRBV2
d_gene: TRBD1

CDR3aa: CSVLVAETNTGELFF
CDR3nt: TGCAGCGTTCTAGTAGCGGAGACAAACACCGGGGAGCTGTTTTTT
j_gene: TRBJ2-2
abundance: -
v_gene: TRBV29-1
d_gene: -

CDR3aa: CASSGRGVNNEQFF
CDR3nt: TGTGCCAGCTCCGGGAGGGGGGTGAACAATGAGCAGTTCTTC
j_gene: TRBJ2-1
abundance: -
v_gene: TRBV14
d_gene: TRBD2

CDR3aa: CASSPRPGPNTGELFF
CDR3nt: TGCGCCAGCAGCCCCCGGCCGGGGCCGAACACCGGGGAGCTGTTTTTT
j_gene: TRBJ2-2
abundance: -
v_gene: TRBV4-1
d_gene: -

CDR3aa: CASQDGSYNEQFF
CDR3nt: TGTGCCAGCCAGGACGGTTCCTACAATGAGCAGTTCTTC
j_gene: TRBJ2-1
abundance: -
v_gene: TRBV7-2
d_gene: -

CDR3aa: CASSPGTRLAGAQITDTQYF
CDR3nt: TGCGCCAGCAGCCCCGGGACAAGACTAGCGGGGGCCCAAATTACGGATACGCAGTATTTT
j_gene: TRBJ2-3
abundance: -
v_gene: TRBV5-1
d_gene: TRBD2

CDR3aa: CASSLDKGAGTEAFF
CDR3nt: TGCGCCAGCAGCTTGGACAAGGGGGCTGGCACTGAAGCTTTCTTT
j_gene: TRBJ1-1
abundance: -
v_gene: TRBV5-1
d_gene: TRBD1

CDR3aa: CASSSGLANIQYF
CDR3nt: TGTGCCAGCAGCTCAGGACTAGCGAACATTCAGTACTTC
j_gene: TRBJ2-4
abundance: -
v_gene: TRBV7-9
d_gene: TRBD2

CDR3aa: CASSYQGIGQPQHF
CDR3nt: TGTGCCAGCAGTTATCAGGGGATCGGGCAGCCCCAGCATTTT
j_gene: TRBJ1-5
abundance: -
v_gene: TRBV28
d_gene: -

CDR3aa: CASTQGGAANYGYTF
CDR3nt: TGTGCCAGCACCCAAGGGGGGGCAGCTAACTATGGCTACACCTTC
j_gene: TRBJ1-2
abundance: few
v_gene: TRBV2
d_gene: -

CDR3aa: CASNSPWTGYNEQFF
CDR3nt: TGCGCCAGCAACTCTCCCTGGACAGGCTACAATGAGCAGTTCTTC
j_gene: TRBJ2-1
abundance: -
v_gene: TRBV5-1
d_gene: TRBD1

CDR3aa: CASSADIPTNEKLFF
CDR3nt: TGTGCCAGCAGCGCAGACATACCAACTAATGAAAAACTGTTTTTT
j_gene: TRBJ1-4
abundance: -
v_gene: TRBV7-2
d_gene: -

CDR3aa: CATSRVKDRLNSPLHF
CDR3nt: TGTGCCACCAGCAGAGTCAAGGACAGACTTAATTCACCCCTCCACTTT
j_gene: TRBJ1-6
abundance: -
v_gene: TRBV15
d_gene: -

CDR3aa: CASSPQSDRGTDTQYF
CDR3nt: TGTGCCAGCTCACCACAGTCAGACAGAGGCACAGATACGCAGTATTTT
j_gene: TRBJ2-3
abundance: -
v_gene: TRBV18
d_gene: -

CDR3aa: CASSRFRGNTDTQYF
CDR3nt: TGTGCCAGCAGCAGATTTAGGGGTAACACAGATACGCAGTATTTT
j_gene: TRBJ2-3
abundance: -
v_gene: TRBV13
d_gene: -

CDR3aa: CSVRDGYGYTF
CDR3nt: TGCAGCGTCCGGGACGGTTATGGCTACACCTTC
j_gene: TRBJ1-2
abundance: -
v_gene: TRBV29-1
d_gene: -

CDR3aa: CASWGPGQGPSGANVLTF
CDR3nt: TGCGCCAGCTGGGGACCGGGACAGGGTCCGTCTGGGGCCAACGTCCTGACTTTC
j_gene: TRBJ2-6
abundance: -
v_gene: TRBV5-1
d_gene: TRBD1